Below, one T cell receptor (beta chain) is given with its context. The antigen it binds to is not known. No base quality information exists; no much larger clone differs at one position. Library preparation employed the immunoSEQ multiplex PCR assay. Sourced from immuneACCESS, this table was stored by TCRdb with only in-frame sequences that have V and J called. A share of the clones is absent; for the studies checked, an unresolved V gene accounts for under half, and the remainder has no known explanation. In this sample the table shows approximately 73,000 clones, 96% of which occur a single time. Clones ranked in the top ten supply roughly 0.35% of the sample. This sample stems from a study of technical replicates of blood from several donors (dated by TCRdb to about 2017). The CDR3 spans 17 residues, from the cysteine through the phenylalanine. Only the CDR3 region is kept as DNA, spanning 51 bases read in frame from base 1. V is clipped by 1 base and J by 1 base, and the sequence between their germline boundaries is 15 bases long. In the germline V gene (reference sequence), CDR1 corresponds to SGHNT and CDR2 to YYREEE.

Source material: T cells isolated from PBMCs. This receptor was identified in a human donor in good health. The rearrangement joined TRBV5-4 to TRBJ2-4; TRBD1 is a weak D gene call, 6 bases matching. CDR3 reads: CASSLIGTLGAKNIQYF. DNA sequence: TGTGCCAGCAGCTTGATTGGGACACTGGGGGCCAAAAACATTCAGTACTTC.